The clone carrying this T cell receptor (beta chain) was picked up many times. The antigen is unknown. The V end was cut by 2 bases, the J end by 9 bases, with 15 bases between. This CDR3 region has 14 residues. Germline CDR1 and CDR2: SGDLS and YYNGEE. This record comes from a study of beta chain features in type 1 diabetes. Findings of the study overall: The study left unresolved whether HLA type influences TCRB rearrangement. Type 1 diabetes patients showed fewer insertions and more deletions at VDJ junctions. Within each of all four CD4+ subsets, Type 1 diabetes patients had TCRB CDR3s that were moderately but significantly shorter.

Expressed TCRB transcripts got sequenced, as all isolated RNA was reverse transcribed. TCRdb's copy holds only in-frame clones and misses some; the assay was immunoSEQ multiplex PCR. This table holds nearly 350,000 clones, around 9.7% found once. The sequence derives from a man younger than 40 with type 1 diabetes. Sequencing input: central memory CD4+ T cells from blood. V is TRBV9 and J is TRBJ1-5; D not resolved. In nucleotides, the CDR3 is TGTGCCAGCAGCGTCTCCTCGGTGAGTGGGCCCCAGCATTTT. Its protein product is CASSVSSVSGPQHF.